A single sample gave rise to the 24 T cell receptor beta chains below, sequenced in a study of blood T cell repertoires in COVID-19. Libraries were prepared by immunoSEQ multiplex PCR; TCRdb keeps only in-frame clonotypes and omits some of them. Among approximately 150,000 clones listed, about 85% were seen once. Sequencing was done on a sample of peripheral blood. The receptors originated from a man in his 70s who had recovered from COVID-19.

This clone appeared a few times. This sequence joins TRBV24-1 and TRBJ2-7, with 14 bases aligning to TRBD2. From germline, CDR1 is KGHDR and CDR2 SFDVKD. This CDR3 spans 16 amino acids. V lost 3 bases to trimming and J lost 6 bases; unmatched junction nucleotides: 6. The CDR3 sequence: CATSDPGTSGSREQYF. CDR3 DNA sequence: TGTGCCACCAGTGATCCCGGGACTAGCGGGAGCCGCGAGCAGTACTTC.

CDR3 bases: TGCGCCAGCAGTCTGACTAGCGAAAACAATGAGCAGTTCTTC. Protein: CASSLTSENNEQFF. The chain joins TRBV5-1 to TRBJ2-1; 8 bases agree with TRBD2. Germline V gene sequence: CDR1 SGHRS, CDR2 YFSETQ. With 5 bases clipped from V and 5 bases from J, the junction kept 6 bases outside the gene matches. The CDR3 loop spans 14 amino acids.

The gene calls are TRBV9 and TRBJ2-1; 9 positions agree with TRBD2. CDR3 length: 16 amino acids. Germline-derived CDR1 and CDR2 are SGDLS and YYNGEE. The J segment lost 9 bases and the V segment lost 0 bases, leaving 10 bases of the junction unmatched. In DNA, the CDR3 is TGTGCCAGCAGCGTAGGGAGGAGTAGCGGGAGTACTGAGCAGTTCTTC. It yields the protein CASSVGRSSGSTEQFF. The full variable domain, its missing parts supplied by reference TRBV9 and TRBJ2-1, is DSGVTQTPKHLITATGQRVTLRCSPRSGDLSVYWYQQSLDQGLQFLIQYYNGEERAKGNILERFSAQQFPDLHSELNLSSLELGDSALYFCASSVGRSSGSTEQFFGPGTRLTVL.

V gene TRBV21-1 combines with J gene TRBJ2-7; TRBD1, the D gene given by the table, was not confirmed from the DNA. TRBV21-1 is classified as a pseudogene. This CDR3 has 16 amino acids. CDR3 region: CASSKEGQGLAYEQYF. In nucleotides, the CDR3 is TGTGCCAGCAGCAAAGAAGGGCAGGGGCTTGCCTACGAGCAGTACTTC.

This chain connects TRBV7-2 to TRBJ1-3; D gene ambiguous. The CDR3 is made up of 15 amino acids. Trimming left V 0 bases short and J 6 bases short, with 12 bases between. Looked up from germline, CDR1 is SGHTA and CDR2 is FQGNSA. The CDR3 spells CASSLASVGANTIYF. The CDR3 bases are TGTGCCAGCAGCTTAGCGAGTGTAGGAGCAAACACCATATATTTT.

V is TRBV5-1 and J is TRBJ2-7, with D uncertain. The CDR3 consists of 14 residues. Germline values: CDR1 SGHRS, CDR2 YFSETQ. V lost 4 bases and J lost 2, with 13 bases in between. CDR3 nucleotides: TGCGCCAGCAGCCTTAGCCGCCTTACCTACGAGCAGTACTTC. Translating gives CASSLSRLTYEQYF.

This clone showed up just a few times. The rearrangement joins TRBV5-5 to TRBJ2-7; maybe TRBD2 (5 bases). This CDR3 spans 16 amino acids. CDR1 is SGHKS, CDR2 YYEKEE, per germline (reference sequence). The germline V and J ends were trimmed by 2 bases and 3 bases, with 18 bases remaining between them. The CDR3 DNA reads TGTGCCAGCAGCTTAGGAGGAACGGACGATCTCTACGAGCAGTACTTC. As protein: CASSLGGTDDLYEQYF.

The V gene is TRBV5-5, the J gene TRBJ2-5, with 8 positions matching TRBD2. Germline CDR1 SGHKS, CDR2 YYEKEE (reference sequence). The J segment lost 3 bases and the V segment lost 4 bases, leaving 5 bases of the junction unmatched. The CDR3 is 14 residues long. CDR3 nucleotide sequence: TGTGCCAGCAGCCTTAGCGGGATGGAAGAGACCCAGTACTTC. As protein: CASSLSGMEETQYF. Full variable domain (rest looked up from reference TRBV5-5 and TRBJ2-5): DAGVTQSPTHLIKTRGQQVTLRCSPISGHKSVSWYQQVLGQGPQFIFQYYEKEERGRGNFPDRFSARQFPNYSSELNVNALLLGDSALYLCASSLSGMEETQYFGPGTRLLVL.

The chain carries TRBV7-2 and TRBJ1-1, with TRBD1 matching over 10 bases. Germline lookup yields CDR1 SGHTA and CDR2 FQGNSA. CDR3 length: 18 residues. J lost 2 bases, V lost 5 bases, and 14 bases had no gene match. In DNA form, the CDR3 reads TGTGCCAGCAGCCCATCCGGGACAGGGGTTGGAGGAAACACTGAAGCTTTCTTT. Translating gives CASSPSGTGVGGNTEAFF. The full variable domain, completed using reference TRBV7-2 and TRBJ1-1, is GAGVSQSPSNKVTEKGKDVELRCDPISGHTALYWYRQSLGQGLEFLIYFQGNSAPDKSGLPSDRFSAERTGGSVSTLTIQRTQQEDSAVYLCASSPSGTGVGGNTEAFFGQGTRLTVV.

J is TRBJ1-6 and V is TRBV7-9, with a possible D match to TRBD1 (6 bases). The CDR3 runs 12 residues. The V gene lost 5 bases and the J gene lost 9 bases, with 8 bases spanning the gap. Germline V gives CDR1 SEHNR, CDR2 FQNEAQ (reference sequence). The CDR3 here is CASSRGGSPLHF. The CDR3 nucleotides are TGTGCCAGCAGCCGAGGGGGTTCACCCCTCCACTTT.

The count of this clone is one. This chain links TRBV5-5 with TRBJ2-1; 14 bases fit TRBD2. This CDR3 has 16 amino acids. V trimming: 4 bases; J trimming: 7 bases; junction bases outside the gene matches: 7. Germline CDR1 reads SGHKS; CDR2 reads YYEKEE (reference sequence). The DNA for the CDR3 is TGTGCCAGCAGCCCGGGACTAGCGGGAGCTCGAAATGAGCAGTTCTTC. It specifies CASSPGLAGARNEQFF.

The chain combines TRBV28 with TRBJ2-7; 12 bases are a match to TRBD2. Germline V lookup: CDR1 MDHEN, CDR2 SYDVKM. With 0 bases clipped from V and 2 bases from J, the junction kept 5 bases outside the gene matches. The CDR3 length is 17 residues. Here the CDR3 DNA reads TGTGCCAGCAGTTTATGGGGACTAGCGGGTCTAGCCTACGAGCAGTACTTC. As protein: CASSLWGLAGLAYEQYF.

The V and J genes are TRBV5-5 and TRBJ1-4; 7 nucleotides align to TRBD1. Per the germline V gene, CDR1 is SGHKS and CDR2 is YYEKEE (reference sequence). CDR3 length equals 15 residues. J lost 13 bases, V lost 4 bases, and 16 bases had no gene match. CDR3 loop: CASSPETGFFEGLFF. In DNA form, the CDR3 reads TGTGCCAGCAGCCCGGAGACAGGGTTCTTCGAAGGACTGTTTTTT.

The V call is TRBV6-1, the J call TRBJ1-1, with 8 bases lining up with TRBD1. V was pared by 0 bases and J by 5 bases, with 5 bases of the junction left unmatched. The CDR3 loop spans 15 amino acids. CDR1 is MNHNS, CDR2 SASEGT, per germline. The CDR3 loop is CASSEARTGLTEAFF. CDR3 sequence (DNA): TGTGCCAGCAGTGAAGCGCGGACAGGGTTAACTGAAGCTTTCTTT.

V usage is TRBV7-9 and J usage is TRBJ1-1, with a weak D call TRBD1 (6 bases). The length of the CDR3 is 14 residues. Per the germline V gene, CDR1 is SEHNR and CDR2 is FQNEAQ (reference sequence). V lost 5 bases to trimming and J lost 1 base, with 11 bases between them. As DNA, the CDR3 is TGTGCCAGCAGCCCGCCACAGGGGAACACTGAAGCTTTCTTT. It encodes CASSPPQGNTEAFF.

The chain recombines TRBV7-9 with TRBJ1-3; no clear D gene. Germline V CDR1 and CDR2: SEHNR, FQNEAQ (reference sequence). The CDR3 runs to 12 residues. The V gene lost 10 bases and the J gene lost 0 bases, with 7 bases spanning the gap. The CDR3, as DNA: TGTGCCACCCGACTCTCTGGAAACACCATATATTTT. It encodes CATRLSGNTIYF.

The V call is TRBV4-2, the J call TRBJ1-2; D is unresolved. From germline, CDR1 is LGHNA and CDR2 YNFKEQ. CDR3 size: 12 residues. V lost 5 bases and J lost 3, with 7 bases in between. CDR3 nucleotides: TGTGCCAGCAGCTCTACAGACTATGGCTACACCTTC. Residues: CASSSTDYGYTF.

The CDR3 protein is CASSYSSGSGYTF. In DNA form, the CDR3 reads TGTGCCAGCAGTTACTCATCAGGGTCTGGCTACACCTTC. V usage is TRBV6-5 and J usage is TRBJ1-2; D is possibly TRBD1 (5 bases). CDR1 is MNHEY, CDR2 SVGAGI, per germline. The CDR3 has 13 residues. V lost 0 bases and J 7 bases, leaving 9 bases between the germline ends.

This clone was observed once. The rearrangement uses TRBV6-5 and TRBJ1-3; no definite D call. The CDR3 contains 13 residues. Germline-derived CDR1 and CDR2 are MNHEY and SVGAGI. Trimming pared 6 bases from V and 0 bases from J, leaving 6 bases between. DNA for the CDR3: TGTGCCAGCAGAACAGCCTCTGGAAACACCATATATTTT. It translates to CASRTASGNTIYF.

This sequence joins TRBV28 and TRBJ1-5; 7 positions agree with TRBD1. Germline lookup yields CDR1 MDHEN and CDR2 SYDVKM. This CDR3 has 13 amino acids. Trimming took 6 bases from V and 7 from J; bases not matched to a gene: 6. The CDR3 DNA reads as TGTGCCAGCAGCTACAGGGGCGGCCAGCCCCAGCATTTT. This translates into CASSYRGGQPQHF.

This sequence joins TRBV5-1 and TRBJ1-2, with 10 bases identical to TRBD1. The CDR3 runs to 15 residues. The V and J ends lost 2 bases and 5 bases, in that order; junction bases with no gene match: 6. CDR1 and CDR2 from the germline V gene are SGHRS and YFSETQ. The CDR3 DNA follows: TGCGCCAGCAGCTTCGCGGACAGGGGGAATTATGGCTACACCTTC. Protein sequence: CASSFADRGNYGYTF.

The CDR3 DNA reads as TGTGCCAGCAGCGGGCGGGAGTATGAGCAGTTCTTC. It is translated as CASSGREYEQFF. V and J are TRBV9 and TRBJ2-1, with TRBD2 identical over 7 bases. This CDR3 has 12 amino acids. In germline, CDR1 is SGDLS, CDR2 YYNGEE. The V gene end was trimmed by 3 bases and the J gene end by 8 bases; junction bases not matched to a gene: 2. The variable domain in full, completed from reference TRBV9 and TRBJ2-1, reads DSGVTQTPKHLITATGQRVTLRCSPRSGDLSVYWYQQSLDQGLQFLIQYYNGEERAKGNILERFSAQQFPDLHSELNLSSLELGDSALYFCASSGREYEQFFGPGTRLTVL.

The rearrangement uses TRBV7-8 and TRBJ1-1; a weak D match, TRBD1 (5 bases). Trimming cost V 5 bases and J 3 bases, with 13 bases left between them. CDR1 and CDR2 from the germline V gene are SGHVS and FQNEAQ. CDR3 length: 14 amino acids. CDR3 coding DNA: TGTGCCAGCAGCATCCAGGGTGGTGACACTGAAGCTTTCTTT. It codes for CASSIQGGDTEAFF.

This clone was counted once. The chain carries TRBV7-6 and TRBJ2-3; 7 bases are shared with TRBD1. CDR1 is SGHVS and CDR2 is FNYEAQ in the germline V gene. This CDR3 has 14 residues. V was clipped by 2 bases and J by 6 bases; unmatched bases: 5. The DNA of the CDR3 is TGTGCCAGCAGCTTAAGACAGGGTTTCGATACGCAGTATTTT. It yields the protein CASSLRQGFDTQYF.